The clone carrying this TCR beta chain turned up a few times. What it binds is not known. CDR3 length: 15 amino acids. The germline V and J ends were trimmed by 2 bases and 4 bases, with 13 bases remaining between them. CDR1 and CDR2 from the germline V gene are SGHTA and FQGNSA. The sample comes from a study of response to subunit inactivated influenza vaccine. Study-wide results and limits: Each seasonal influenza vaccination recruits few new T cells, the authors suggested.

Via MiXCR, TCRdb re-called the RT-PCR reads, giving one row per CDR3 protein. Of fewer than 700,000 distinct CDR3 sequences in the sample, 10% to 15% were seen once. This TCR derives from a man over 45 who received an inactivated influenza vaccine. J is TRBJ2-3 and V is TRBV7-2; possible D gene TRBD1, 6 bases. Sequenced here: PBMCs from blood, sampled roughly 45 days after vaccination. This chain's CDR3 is CASSLPDRASDTQYF. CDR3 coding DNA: TGTGCCAGCAGCTTACCGGACAGAGCATCAGATACGCAGTATTTT.